This TCR beta chain comes out of a study of cytomegalovirus exposure and HLA in healthy donors. This PCR relied on a set of 60 Vbeta primers and 13 Jbeta primers. The repertoire was sequenced with immunoSEQ multiplex PCR; TCRdb's copy has only in-frame clones and lacks some. The table has around 190,000 clones, about 80% seen once. As for the donors, each was a healthy bone marrow donor. The TCR sequence derives from a woman aged 40 to 50 in good health and CMV-seronegative. The sample taken for sequencing was PBMCs.

CDR3 amino acids: CASSETVNTEAFF. The CDR3 DNA follows: TGTGCCAGCTCCGAAACGGTGAACACTGAAGCTTTCTTT. V and J are TRBV6-1 and TRBJ1-1, with unresolved D. The CDR3 covers 13 residues. Trimming took 8 bases from V and 0 from J, leaving 10 bases between them. Germline V gives CDR1 MNHNS, CDR2 SASEGT.